The rows below give T cell receptor beta chains drawn from one sample of a study of OX40 agonist ivuxolimab in advanced cancers. Only in-frame clones appear in the TCRdb table, and some are missing; sequencing was by immunoSEQ multiplex PCR. The sample comprises over 20,000 clones, 84% of which are singletons, and roughly half rests with the top ten. This material consisted of CD4+ or CD8+ T cells sorted from blood, taken in a trial of the OX40 agonist ivuxolimab. The receptors derive from an adult with an advanced solid tumor such as melanoma, head and neck, liver or kidney cancer. CDR3s include the opening cysteine and the closing phenylalanine or tryptophan. A D gene is named only where the DNA matches it firmly. Rows give clone size only sometimes, using once, few, many, or a class for an expanded clone.

TRBV27	.	TRBJ1-5	.	TGTGCCAGCAGTCCCGGACAGATCAATCAGCCCCAGCATTTT	CASSPGQINQPQHF
TRBV11-2	.	TRBJ1-1	.	TGTGCCAGCAGCTTAGTAGGCAGAAACACTGAAGCTTTCTTT	CASSLVGRNTEAFF
TRBV7-9	.	TRBJ1-1	.	TGTGCCAGCAGCTTAGGGGGGCGGAACACTGAAGCTTTCTTT	CASSLGGRNTEAFF
TRBV6-6	.	TRBJ2-3	.	TGTGCCAGCAGCCCCGGGGCTTATTTCACAGATACGCAGTATTTT	CASSPGAYFTDTQYF
TRBV19	.	TRBJ1-2	few	TGTGCCAGTAGTATAGGAGGGTCGGATGGCTACACCTTC	CASSIGGSDGYTF
TRBV7-9	TRBD1	TRBJ2-3	.	TGTGCCAGCAGAAATTCCGGACAGGGCAGGGGGACAGATACGCAGTATTTT	CASRNSGQGRGTDTQYF
TRBV11-1	.	TRBJ1-6	.	TGTGCCAGCAGCTTAGTCGGGGTAGGTTCACCCCTCCACTTT	CASSLVGVGSPLHF
TRBV13	TRBD1	TRBJ2-7	.	TGTGCCAGCAGCCCAGCTGCGAGGGGGCGCGTCTACGAGCAGTACTTC	CASSPAARGRVYEQYF
TRBV5-6	.	TRBJ1-1	few	TGTGCCAGCAGCTTGGTTGGAGGGACGGTGAACACTGAAGCTTTCTTT	CASSLVGGTVNTEAFF
TRBV15	TRBD1	TRBJ2-7	.	TGTGCCACCAAGGACCGGGACAGGGGTCACTACGAGCAGTACTTC	CATKDRDRGHYEQYF
TRBV28	.	TRBJ1-1	few	TGTGCCAGCAGTCCCATTGACAGAGAGAACACTGAAGCTTTCTTT	CASSPIDRENTEAFF